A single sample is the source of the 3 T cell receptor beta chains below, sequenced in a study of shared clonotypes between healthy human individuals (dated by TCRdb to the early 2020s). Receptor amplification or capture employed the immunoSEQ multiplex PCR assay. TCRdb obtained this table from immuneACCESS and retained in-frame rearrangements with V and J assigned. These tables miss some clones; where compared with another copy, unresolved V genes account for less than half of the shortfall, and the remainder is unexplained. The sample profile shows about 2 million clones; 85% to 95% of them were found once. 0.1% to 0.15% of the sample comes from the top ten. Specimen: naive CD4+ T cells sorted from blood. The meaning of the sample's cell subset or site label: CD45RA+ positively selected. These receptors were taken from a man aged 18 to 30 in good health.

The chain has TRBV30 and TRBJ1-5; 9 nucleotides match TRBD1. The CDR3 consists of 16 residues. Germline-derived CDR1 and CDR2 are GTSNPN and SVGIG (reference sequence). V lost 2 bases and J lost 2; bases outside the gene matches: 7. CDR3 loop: CAWSLQGAQGNQPQHF. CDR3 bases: TGTGCCTGGAGTCTACAGGGGGCTCAGGGCAATCAGCCCCAGCATTTT.

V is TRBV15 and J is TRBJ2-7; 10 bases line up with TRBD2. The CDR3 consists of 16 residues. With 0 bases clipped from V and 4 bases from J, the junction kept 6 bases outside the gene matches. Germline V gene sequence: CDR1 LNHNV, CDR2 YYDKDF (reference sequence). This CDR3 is CATSRDRGLAVYEQYF. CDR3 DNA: TGTGCCACCAGCAGAGATCGTGGACTAGCGGTGTACGAGCAGTACTTC.

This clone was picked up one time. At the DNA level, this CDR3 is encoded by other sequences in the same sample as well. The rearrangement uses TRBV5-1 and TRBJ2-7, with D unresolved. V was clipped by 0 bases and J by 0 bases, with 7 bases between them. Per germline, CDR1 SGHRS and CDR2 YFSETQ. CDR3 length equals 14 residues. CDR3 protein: CASSLGQSSYEQYF. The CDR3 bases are TGCGCCAGCAGCTTGGGCCAGAGCTCCTACGAGCAGTACTTC. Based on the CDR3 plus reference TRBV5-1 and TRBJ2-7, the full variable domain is KAGVTQTPRYLIKTRGQQVTLSCSPISGHRSVSWYQQTPGQGLQFLFEYFSETQRNKGNFPGRFSGRQFSNSRSEMNVSTLELGDSALYLCASSLGQSSYEQYFGPGTRLTVT.